This TCR beta chain emerged from a study of Graves' ophthalmopathy and Graves' hyperthyroidism. Study results and limitations: Blood also held most thyroid clonotypes expanded above 0.001 frequency. The 13-signature model separated ophthalmopathy from stable hyperthyroidism at around 88% sensitivity and approximately 81% specificity.

Newly diagnosed hyperthyroidism donors, aged 18 to 65, duration under 2 months. No donor had other autoimmune disease, uncontrolled infection, pregnancy or lactation. On this clonotype itself: Its antigen is still unknown.

This CDR3 has 14 residues. Trimming took 6 bases from V and 8 from J, leaving 19 bases between them. Germline assignment: CDR1 MDHEN and CDR2 SYDVKM. RNA transcripts provided the template for amplifying TCR beta CDR3 regions. First-round RT-PCR used HTBI primers; second-round multiplex PCR followed. TCRdb re-called the multiplex PCR reads through MiXCR, storing one row per CDR3 protein. The table includes around 1,000,000 distinct CDR3 sequences, roughly 35% detected once. The chain employs TRBV28 and TRBJ1-1; D is undetermined. The sequence was obtained from an adult man with Graves' hyperthyroidism. Sequencing input: peripheral blood or thyroid tissue (not recorded which). CDR3: CASSLLMRPREAFF. CDR3 DNA: TGTGCCAGCAGCCTACTTATGAGGCCGCGCGAAGCTTTCTTT.